These T cell receptor beta chains were read from a single sample in a study of graft-versus-host responses after intestinal transplantation. Sequencing was performed with immunoSEQ multiplex PCR; in TCRdb, only in-frame clones are kept and a portion is missing. The repertoire holds 45,000 to 55,000 clones, about 89% seen once, with roughly 6% in the top ten. This specimen was PBMCs, taken 650 to 680 days after intestinal transplant. Receptors were obtained from a human patient who received an intestinal transplant, so some T cells may come from the graft donor. The CDR3 runs from the conserved cysteine through the conserved F or W. The D gene is left open where the match is weak. Where a row states a size, it is once, few, many or the class of an expanded clone; other rows omit it.

v_call	j_call	d_call	clone_size	cdr3_aa	cdr3_nt
TRBV30	TRBJ1-4	.	few	CAWSHSGIRFEKLFF	TGTGCCTGGAGCCACAGCGGGATTCGATTTGAAAAACTGTTTTTT
TRBV29-1	TRBJ1-1	.	.	CSVSRVETEAFF	TGCAGCGTCTCCAGGGTGGAGACTGAAGCTTTCTTT
TRBV7-9	TRBJ2-3	TRBD2	.	CASSFSGGPTDTQYF	TGTGCCAGCAGCTTTAGCGGGGGGCCAACAGATACGCAGTATTTT
TRBV5-6	TRBJ2-1	.	.	CASSLTPTGLNEQFF	TGTGCCAGCAGCCTCACCCCAACAGGGCTCAACGAGCAGTTCTTC
TRBV5-5	TRBJ1-4	.	.	CASSVGRLNEKLFF	TGTGCCAGCAGCGTGGGACGGTTGAATGAAAAACTGTTTTTT
TRBV11-3	TRBJ2-1	.	.	CASSLSRQTGNEQFF	TGTGCCAGCAGCTTATCCAGACAGACAGGCAATGAGCAGTTCTTC
TRBV27	TRBJ1-1	.	.	CASSSGSTEAFF	TGTGCCAGCAGTTCGGGGAGCACTGAAGCTTTCTTT
TRBV7-9	TRBJ1-2	.	.	CASTLSGYGYTF	TGTGCCAGCACCTTATCCGGATATGGCTACACCTTC
TRBV4-1	TRBJ2-1	.	.	CASSHAPTGGGGHNEQFF	TGCGCCAGCAGCCATGCCCCTACGGGGGGTGGGGGGCACAATGAGCAGTTCTTC
TRBV11-2	TRBJ2-6	TRBD2	.	CASSRGPAGGIGANVLTF	TGTGCCAGCAGCCGCGGCCCAGCGGGGGGGATTGGGGCCAACGTCCTGACTTTC
TRBV18	TRBJ2-2	.	.	CASSPNRGDTGELFF	TGTGCCAGCTCACCCAACCGAGGAGACACCGGGGAGCTGTTTTTT
TRBV7-9	TRBJ2-3	TRBD2	once	CASSLSGGVTDTQYF	TGTGCCAGCAGCTTAAGCGGGGGGGTAACAGATACGCAGTATTTT
TRBV14	TRBJ2-2	TRBD1	.	CASSHPTGWDTGELFF	TGTGCCAGCAGCCACCCGACAGGGTGGGACACCGGGGAGCTGTTTTTT
TRBV30	TRBJ2-2	TRBD2	.	CAWSGLVLIPGLAITNTGELFF	TGTGCCTGGAGCGGGCTCGTTCTTATACCGGGACTAGCTATCACGAACACCGGGGAGCTGTTTTTT
TRBV6-5	TRBJ2-7	.	.	CASSYGGSTYEQYF	TGTGCCAGCAGTTACGGGGGCAGTACCTACGAGCAGTACTTC
TRBV10-3	TRBJ1-1	.	.	CAITEPGGSTEAFF	TGTGCCATCACGGAACCTGGGGGGTCCACTGAAGCTTTCTTT
TRBV7-2	TRBJ2-3	TRBD1	.	CASSLVGQGIDTQYF	TGTGCCAGCAGCTTAGTGGGACAGGGGATAGATACGCAGTATTTT
TRBV5-4	TRBJ2-5	.	.	CASSPPRQETQYF	TGTGCCAGCAGCCCCCCTAGGCAAGAGACCCAGTACTTC
TRBV5-1	TRBJ1-4	TRBD1	.	CASSQHPDRGSWEKLFF	TGCGCCAGCAGCCAACACCCGGACAGGGGGTCGTGGGAAAAACTGTTTTTT
TRBV7-2	TRBJ2-5	TRBD1	.	CASSSRGPAKETQYF	TGTGCCAGCAGCTCCAGGGGGCCGGCTAAAGAGACCCAGTACTTC
TRBV10-2	TRBJ1-2	.	.	CATQGQSNYGYTF	TGCGCCACACAAGGACAGTCCAACTATGGCTACACCTTC
TRBV18	TRBJ1-1	.	.	CASSRPENTEAFF	TGTGCCAGCTCACGCCCCGAAAACACTGAAGCTTTCTTT
TRBV5-4	TRBJ1-2	.	.	CASSTDGGSYTF	TGTGCCAGCAGTACGGATGGGGGGAGCTACACCTTC
TRBV5-4	TRBJ1-2	.	.	CASSGGGPGNYGYTF	TGTGCCAGCAGCGGTGGGGGGCCAGGAAATTATGGCTACACCTTC
TRBV11-2	TRBJ2-7	TRBD1	.	CASSLWGRQGSDEQYF	TGTGCCAGCAGCTTATGGGGCAGACAGGGTAGCGACGAGCAGTACTTC
TRBV5-6	TRBJ2-7	.	.	CASSWGGADYEQYF	TGTGCCAGCAGCTGGGGTGGGGCAGACTACGAGCAGTACTTC
TRBV27	TRBJ2-1	TRBD2	.	CASSFSTFLAGGNNEQFF	TGTGCCAGCAGCTTTTCGACCTTTCTAGCGGGGGGGAACAATGAGCAGTTCTTC
TRBV21-1	TRBJ1-1	.	.	CASSKGLRGLSITEAFF	TGTGCCAGCAGCAAAGGTTTGAGGGGGCTTTCGATCACTGAAGCTTTCTTT
TRBV4-1	TRBJ2-1	.	.	CASSQDIPYYNEQFF	TGCGCCAGCAGCCAAGATATACCATATTACAATGAGCAGTTCTTC
TRBV29-1	TRBJ1-4	TRBD1	.	CSVRGQANEKLFF	TGCAGCGTTAGGGGACAGGCTAATGAAAAACTGTTTTTT
TRBV4-1	TRBJ1-2	.	.	CASSQVSGTHYGYTF	TGCGCCAGCAGCCAGGTCTCCGGGACACACTATGGCTACACCTTC
TRBV7-9	TRBJ2-1	TRBD2	.	CASSLQRGEYNEQFF	TGTGCCAGCAGCTTGCAGCGGGGGGAATACAATGAGCAGTTCTTC
TRBV9	TRBJ2-1	TRBD2	.	CASSVELADYNEQFF	TGTGCCAGCAGCGTAGAACTAGCGGATTACAATGAGCAGTTCTTC
TRBV5-1	TRBJ2-3	.	.	CASSLILGDTQYF	TGCGCCAGCAGCCTAATCCTAGGAGATACGCAGTATTTT
TRBV7-9	TRBJ2-3	.	.	CASSEGPDTQYF	TGTGCCAGCAGCGAGGGCCCAGATACGCAGTATTTT
TRBV5-4	TRBJ1-3	.	.	CASSFSGSGNTIYF	TGTGCCAGCAGCTTTTCGGGCTCTGGAAACACCATATATTTT
TRBV4-1	TRBJ1-6	.	.	CASSQVPPSSYNSPLHF	TGCGCCAGCAGCCAAGTACCCCCGAGCTCCTATAATTCACCCCTCCACTTT
TRBV7-6	TRBJ1-6	.	.	CASSLARAYNSPLHF	TGTGCCAGCAGCTTAGCGAGGGCCTATAATTCACCCCTCCACTTT
TRBV7-9	TRBJ2-3	.	.	CASSLDGGGTDTQYF	TGTGCCAGCAGCTTAGACGGGGGCGGAACAGATACGCAGTATTTT
TRBV18	TRBJ1-5	TRBD1	.	CASSPATGVNQPQHF	TGTGCCAGCTCACCCGCGACAGGGGTAAATCAGCCCCAGCATTTT
TRBV18	TRBJ1-2	TRBD1	.	CASSPDRELYGYTF	TGTGCCAGCTCACCCGACAGGGAACTATATGGCTACACCTTC
TRBV9	TRBJ1-1	TRBD1	.	CASSEDRLTEAFF	TGTGCCAGCAGCGAGGACAGGCTCACTGAAGCTTTCTTT
TRBV5-3	TRBJ2-1	.	.	CARSLRGGAGSDNEQFF	TGTGCCAGAAGCTTGCGAGGGGGGGCCGGATCCGACAATGAGCAGTTCTTC
TRBV19	TRBJ1-5	TRBD1	.	CASTIGQGNQPQHF	TGTGCCAGTACTATCGGACAGGGGAATCAGCCCCAGCATTTT
TRBV2	TRBJ2-1	TRBD2	.	CASSGRAGVGNEQFF	TGTGCCAGCAGTGGCAGAGCGGGGGTTGGCAATGAGCAGTTCTTC
TRBV9	TRBJ2-7	TRBD2	once	CASSLSGDSYEQYF	TGTGCCAGCAGCCTCAGCGGGGACTCCTACGAGCAGTACTTC
TRBV9	TRBJ1-1	TRBD1	.	CASSVSGTGGSEAFF	TGTGCCAGCAGCGTATCCGGGACAGGCGGGTCTGAAGCTTTCTTT
TRBV7-9	TRBJ2-4	.	.	CASSLDGLGGHF	TGTGCCAGCAGCTTAGATGGGTTGGGGGGACACTTC
TRBV10-3	TRBJ1-4	.	.	CAISESGDVKLFF	TGTGCCATCAGTGAGTCTGGCGACGTAAAACTGTTTTTT
TRBV6-1	TRBJ1-2	.	.	CASMSHNYGYTF	TGTGCCAGCATGTCACATAACTATGGCTACACCTTC
TRBV29-1	TRBJ2-3	TRBD1	.	CSVEGQATDTQYF	TGCAGCGTTGAGGGACAGGCCACAGATACGCAGTATTTT
TRBV6-1	TRBJ1-1	.	.	CASSEPVWVRDRPEAFF	TGTGCCAGCAGTGAACCGGTTTGGGTCCGGGATCGCCCTGAAGCTTTCTTT